One and the same sample provided the 22 T cell receptor beta chains below, sequenced in a study of T cell responses to AZD1222 COVID-19 vaccine. Data came from immunoSEQ multiplex PCR; TCRdb stores just in-frame clones and leaves some out. The sample lists 70,000 or so clones; around four fifths were seen once. Sequencing was performed on peripheral blood, taken 28 days after the second AZD1222 dose. All receptors derive from an adult who received the AZD1222 COVID-19 vaccine.

The sample holds one count of this clone. This rearrangement joins TRBV4-1 to TRBJ2-5; D gene ambiguous. V was pared by 1 base and J by 3 bases, with 9 bases between. This CDR3 spans 14 amino acids. The germline V gene has CDR1 MGHRA and CDR2 YSYEKL. DNA for the CDR3: TGCGCCAGCAGCCAAGGGGGTCCAGAAGAGACCCAGTACTTC. Translation gives CASSQGGPEETQYF.

This chain links TRBV7-2 with TRBJ2-2; TRBD2 agrees at 11 bases. V dropped 3 bases and J dropped 6; count of bases not matched to a gene: 6. Per germline, CDR1 SGHTA and CDR2 FQGNSA. The CDR3 contains 16 residues. The CDR3, as DNA: TGTGCCAGCAGCTTTAGCGGGAGGGCATCATCCGGGGAGCTGTTTTTT. As protein: CASSFSGRASSGELFF. Full variable domain (remainder filled in from reference TRBV7-2 and TRBJ2-2): GAGVSQSPSNKVTEKGKDVELRCDPISGHTALYWYRQSLGQGLEFLIYFQGNSAPDKSGLPSDRFSAERTGGSVSTLTIQRTQQEDSAVYLCASSFSGRASSGELFFGEGSRLTVL.

The V call is TRBV19, the J call TRBJ1-2, with a tentative D call TRBD1 (6 bases). Trimming shortened V by 3 bases and J by 4 bases, and 15 bases separated the two germline ends. CDR1 is LNHDA and CDR2 is SQIVND in the germline V gene (reference sequence). This CDR3 comprises 15 residues. The CDR3 sequence is CASSIQGTGGYGYTF. CDR3 DNA sequence: TGTGCCAGTAGTATCCAGGGGACGGGCGGCTATGGCTACACCTTC.

This chain links TRBV11-3 with TRBJ2-1; D unclear. The CDR3 length is 12 residues. Germline values: CDR1 SGHNT, CDR2 YENEEA. With 2 bases removed from V and 7 bases from J, the gap between germline ends came to 6 bases. DNA of the CDR3: TGTGCCAGCAGCTTAAAGAAAAATGAGCAGTTCTTC. Translation: CASSLKKNEQFF.

V and J are TRBV18 and TRBJ1-3, with D perhaps TRBD1 (6 bases). Trimming removed 3 bases at V and 0 bases at J, with 18 bases between. This CDR3 is built from 18 residues. The germline V gene has CDR1 KGHSH and CDR2 LQKENI. The CDR3 region has the DNA TGTGCCAGCTCACCCCGGAGGGGGTCCATAAGCTCTGGAAACACCATATATTTT. This gives the protein CASSPRRGSISSGNTIYF.

This rearrangement joins TRBV5-6 to TRBJ2-3; maybe TRBD1 (6 bases). CDR3 size: 15 residues. V was trimmed by 0 bases and J by 2 bases, leaving 10 bases between them. Germline V gene sequence: CDR1 SGHDT, CDR2 YYEEEE. CDR3 amino acids: CASSLVDSYTDTQYF. The CDR3 coding sequence is TGTGCCAGCAGCTTGGTGGACAGCTACACAGATACGCAGTATTTT.

Of note for this clone: In the same sample, other DNA sequences code for this CDR3. This chain joins TRBV20-1 and TRBJ1-2; D unclear. Per the germline V gene, CDR1 is DFQATT and CDR2 is SNEGSKA (reference sequence). Trimming cost V 6 bases and J 0 bases, with 2 bases left between them. The CDR3 loop spans 10 amino acids. The CDR3 DNA reads as TGCAGTGCCCCTAACTATGGCTACACCTTC. Amino acids: CSAPNYGYTF.

This sequence joins TRBV19 and TRBJ2-5, with D possibly TRBD1 on 5 matching bases. V lost 3 bases to trimming and J lost 6 bases, with 14 bases between them. Per germline, CDR1 LNHDA and CDR2 SQIVND (reference sequence). The length of the CDR3 is 14 residues. The CDR3 DNA follows: TGTGCCAGTAGTATGTCCTGGCAGGGCAAGACCCAGTACTTC. Translated: CASSMSWQGKTQYF.

This rearrangement joins TRBV14 to TRBJ2-6; TRBD1 aligns across 7 bases. This CDR3 contains 15 residues. Germline assignment: CDR1 SGHDN and CDR2 FVKESK. The V segment lost 5 bases and the J segment 4 bases; nucleotides outside the gene matches: 5. Here the CDR3 DNA reads TGTGCCAGCAGCACGACAGGGTTCGGGGCCAACGTCCTGACTTTC. Translated: CASSTTGFGANVLTF.

This chain links TRBV30 with TRBJ2-7; D may be TRBD1 (5 bases). CDR1 GTSNPN and CDR2 SVGIG come from the germline V gene (reference sequence). CDR3 size: 12 residues. V lost 2 bases to trimming and J lost 6 bases, with 11 bases between them. DNA of the CDR3: TGTGCCTGGAGTCAGACAGTAGTCGAGCAGTACTTC. Translating gives CAWSQTVVEQYF. The entire variable domain, with the rest obtained from reference TRBV30 and TRBJ2-7, is as follows: SQTIHQWPATLVQPVGSPLSLECTVEGTSNPNLYWYRQAAGRGLQLLFYSVGIGQISSEVPQNLSASRPQDRQFILSSKKLLLSDSGFYLCAWSQTVVEQYFGPGTRLTVT.

This clone was counted a single time. The V gene is TRBV9, the J gene TRBJ1-3; TRBD1 matches at 7 bases. J was trimmed by 4 bases and V by 2 bases; bases with no gene match: 6. The CDR3 consists of 15 residues. The V gene's germline CDR1 is SGDLS and CDR2 YYNGEE. CDR3 residues: CASSVSTGAGNTIYF. The CDR3 coding sequence is TGTGCCAGCAGCGTGAGTACAGGGGCGGGAAACACCATATATTTT.

The CDR3 DNA reads TGTGCCAGCAGTGAGGGGGACACCGGGGAGCTGTTTTTT. Amino acid sequence: CASSEGDTGELFF. The chain links TRBV6-4 to TRBJ2-2; D is perhaps TRBD1 or TRBD2 (5 bases each). V shed 3 bases and J shed 3 bases, with 5 bases lying between them. The CDR3 covers 13 residues. Germline V gene data show CDR1 as MRHNA and CDR2 as SNTAGT.

The CDR3 DNA reads as TGTGCCTGGGCGACCTCCTACGAGCAGTACTTC. Translated: CAWATSYEQYF. V gene TRBV30 combines with J gene TRBJ2-7; D is ambiguous. The V gene's germline CDR1 is GTSNPN and CDR2 SVGIG (reference sequence). CDR3 length: 11 residues. V lost 5 bases and J 0 bases, leaving 5 bases between the germline ends.

Only one count was recorded for this clone. The chain joins TRBV29-1 to TRBJ1-2; 8 positions agree with TRBD1. This CDR3 has 14 residues. In germline, CDR1 is SQVTM, CDR2 ANQGSEA. V gave up 0 bases and J gave up 7 bases; unmatched junction bases: 7. The CDR3 region is CSVEEFAGGFGYTF. CDR3 nucleotide sequence: TGCAGCGTTGAAGAATTTGCAGGGGGCTTTGGCTACACCTTC.

This chain's CDR3 is CASSSRQVYGYTF. In DNA, the CDR3 is TGTGCCAGCAGCTCTCGACAGGTCTATGGCTACACCTTC. The rearrangement links TRBV6-5 to TRBJ1-2, with a tentative D call TRBD1 (6 bases). V dropped 6 bases and J dropped 4 bases, with 12 bases sitting between them. Germline CDR1 and CDR2: MNHEY and SVGAGI. CDR3 size: 13 residues.

V is TRBV10-2 and J is TRBJ2-7, with D maybe TRBD1 (6 bases). This CDR3 is built from 14 residues. Germline lookup yields CDR1 WSHSY and CDR2 SAAADI. The V and J ends lost 5 bases and 4 bases respectively, with 15 bases between them. The CDR3 region has the DNA TGCGCCAGCAGTTTAAGGGGGATCGGTTACGAGCAGTACTTC. Amino acid sequence: CASSLRGIGYEQYF.

The chain recombines TRBV5-1 with TRBJ2-6; D is uncertain. The CDR3 covers 13 residues. Germline lookup yields CDR1 SGHRS and CDR2 YFSETQ. V was shortened by 2 bases and J by 4 bases, with 4 bases between the two germline ends. CDR3 sequence (DNA): TGCGCCAGCAGCTTTTTGGGGGCCAACGTCCTGACTTTC. Encoded protein: CASSFLGANVLTF.

J is TRBJ2-7 and V is TRBV5-6, with 9 bases that match TRBD1. Germline CDR1 SGHDT, CDR2 YYEEEE. The CDR3 contains 14 residues. J was trimmed by 5 bases and V by 7 bases; bases with no gene match: 10. The CDR3 region has the DNA TGTGCCAGCGGAGGGGCGGACAGGGGCAACGAGCAGTACTTC. Translated: CASGGADRGNEQYF.

This chain links TRBV7-3 with TRBJ2-3; 8 bases match TRBD2. CDR1 and CDR2 from the germline V gene are SGHTA and FQGTGA. V was pared by 5 bases and J by 3 bases, with 13 bases of the junction left unmatched. CDR3 length: 17 residues. The CDR3 loop reads CASSARRFGGATDTQYF. The CDR3 DNA is TGTGCCAGCAGCGCACGTCGATTCGGGGGGGCAACAGATACGCAGTATTTT.

The rearrangement uses TRBV10-3 and TRBJ1-6; D remains unclear. V was trimmed by 4 bases and J by 7 bases, leaving 17 bases between them. The CDR3 spans 16 residues. The V gene's germline CDR1 is ENHRY and CDR2 SYGVKD. The CDR3 loop is CAISVRPSVDNSPLHF. Written as DNA, the CDR3 is TGTGCCATCAGTGTCCGTCCCTCAGTGGACAATTCACCCCTCCACTTT.

As regards this clone: The CDR3 does not end in the conserved phenylalanine or tryptophan, so this is likely a read error. The DNA is omitted, as the CDR3 cannot be located on it reliably, and the CDR3 follows TCRdb's listing. The chain has TRBV27 and TRBJ2-7. The CDR3 adds up to 8 amino acids, both ends counted. Germline loops: CDR1 MNHEY, CDR2 SMNVEV (reference sequence). CDR3 sequence reads: CAMQVDQS.

This CDR3 reads CASSSGLAGGPPYF. The CDR3 DNA is TGTGCCAGCAGTTCGGGACTAGCGGGAGGGCCGCCGTACTTC. The V gene is TRBV27, the J gene TRBJ2-7; TRBD2 matches 16 bases. V gave up 4 bases and J gave up 12 bases; unmatched junction bases: 6. Germline-derived CDR1 and CDR2 are MNHEY and SMNVEV (reference sequence). The CDR3 has 14 amino acids.